The present T cell receptor (beta chain) was sequenced within a study of cytomegalovirus exposure and HLA in healthy donors. Whole-study results and caveats: An apparent linkage of common viral pathogens to several of the most significant clusters emerged in a later analysis. A list of more than 150 TCR beta chains associated with cytomegalovirus was given.

A remark on this clone: Its antigen is as yet unknown.

The CDR3 contains 12 residues. The germline V gene has CDR1 MNHNY and CDR2 SVGAGI (reference sequence). V was pared by 6 bases and J by 6 bases, with 9 bases between. PCR used 60 Vbeta primers and 13 Jbeta primers. The method was immunoSEQ multiplex PCR; TCRdb's version includes in-frame clones alone and lacks a portion of them. The top ten clones hold 4% of a sample with over 150,000 clones, about 80% of them seen once. The rearrangement links TRBV6-6 to TRBJ2-1, with D uncertain. The sample was PBMCs. The TCR comes from a middle-aged woman in good health and CMV-seronegative. Here the CDR3 reads CASSSPFNEQFF. CDR3 nucleotide sequence: TGTGCCAGCAGCTCCCCTTTCAATGAGCAGTTCTTC.